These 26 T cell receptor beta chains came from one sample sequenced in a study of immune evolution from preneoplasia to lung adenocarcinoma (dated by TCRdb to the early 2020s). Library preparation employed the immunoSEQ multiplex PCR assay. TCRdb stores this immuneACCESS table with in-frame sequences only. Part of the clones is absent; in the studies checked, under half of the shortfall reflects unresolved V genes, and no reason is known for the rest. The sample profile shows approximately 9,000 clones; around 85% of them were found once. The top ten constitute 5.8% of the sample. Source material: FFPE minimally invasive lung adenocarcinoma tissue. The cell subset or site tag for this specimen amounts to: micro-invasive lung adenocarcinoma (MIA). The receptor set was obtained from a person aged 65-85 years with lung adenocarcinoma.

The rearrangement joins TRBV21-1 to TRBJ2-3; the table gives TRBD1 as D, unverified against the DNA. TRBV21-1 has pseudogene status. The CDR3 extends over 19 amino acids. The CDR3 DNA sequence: TGTGCCAGCATACCAATGGGCCCCTCGGGACAGGGGTGGACAGATACGCAGTATTTT. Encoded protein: CASIPMGPSGQGWTDTQYF.

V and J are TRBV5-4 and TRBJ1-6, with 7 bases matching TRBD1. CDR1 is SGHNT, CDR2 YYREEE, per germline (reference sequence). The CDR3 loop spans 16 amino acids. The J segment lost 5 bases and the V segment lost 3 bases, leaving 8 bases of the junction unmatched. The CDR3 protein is CASSSKDRRNNSPLHF. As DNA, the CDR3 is TGTGCCAGCAGCTCGAAGGACAGGAGAAATAATTCACCCCTCCACTTT.

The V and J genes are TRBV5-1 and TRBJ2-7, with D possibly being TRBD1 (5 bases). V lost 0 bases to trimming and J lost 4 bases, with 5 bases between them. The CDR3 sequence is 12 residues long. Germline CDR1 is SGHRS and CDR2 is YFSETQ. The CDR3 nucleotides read TGCGCCAGCAGCTTGGACAGGTACGAGCAGTACTTC. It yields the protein CASSLDRYEQYF.

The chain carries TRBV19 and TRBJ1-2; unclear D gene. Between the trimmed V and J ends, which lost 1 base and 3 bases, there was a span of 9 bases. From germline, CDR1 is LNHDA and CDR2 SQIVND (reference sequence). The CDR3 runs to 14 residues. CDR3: CASSIGSGDYGYTF. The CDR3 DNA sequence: TGTGCCAGTAGTATAGGCAGCGGGGACTATGGCTACACCTTC.

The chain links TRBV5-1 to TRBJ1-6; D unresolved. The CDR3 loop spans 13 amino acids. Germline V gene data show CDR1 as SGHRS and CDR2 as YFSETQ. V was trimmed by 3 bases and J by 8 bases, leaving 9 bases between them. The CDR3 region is CASSSITDSPLHF. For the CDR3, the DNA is TGCGCCAGCAGCTCGATCACTGATTCACCCCTCCACTTT.

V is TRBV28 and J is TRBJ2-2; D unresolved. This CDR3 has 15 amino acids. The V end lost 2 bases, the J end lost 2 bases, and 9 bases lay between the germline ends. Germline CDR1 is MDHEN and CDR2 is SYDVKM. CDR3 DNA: TGTGCCAGCAGTTTACGACGGATTAACACCGGGGAGCTGTTTTTT. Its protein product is CASSLRRINTGELFF.

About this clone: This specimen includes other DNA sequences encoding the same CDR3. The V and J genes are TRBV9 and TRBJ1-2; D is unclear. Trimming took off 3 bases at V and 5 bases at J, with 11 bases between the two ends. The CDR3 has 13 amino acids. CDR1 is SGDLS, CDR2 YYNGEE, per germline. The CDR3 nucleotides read TGTGCCAGCAGCGGAGGTAGTTTGTATGGCTACACCTTC. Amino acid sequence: CASSGGSLYGYTF. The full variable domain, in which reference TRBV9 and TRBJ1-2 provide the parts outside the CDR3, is DSGVTQTPKHLITATGQRVTLRCSPRSGDLSVYWYQQSLDQGLQFLIQYYNGEERAKGNILERFSAQQFPDLHSELNLSSLELGDSALYFCASSGGSLYGYTFGSGTRLTVV.

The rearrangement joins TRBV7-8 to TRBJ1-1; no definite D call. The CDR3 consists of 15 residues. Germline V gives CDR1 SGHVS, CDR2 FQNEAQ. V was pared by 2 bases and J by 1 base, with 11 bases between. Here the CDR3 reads CASSLWDRRNTEAFF. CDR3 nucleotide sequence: TGTGCCAGCAGCTTATGGGATCGAAGGAACACTGAAGCTTTCTTT.

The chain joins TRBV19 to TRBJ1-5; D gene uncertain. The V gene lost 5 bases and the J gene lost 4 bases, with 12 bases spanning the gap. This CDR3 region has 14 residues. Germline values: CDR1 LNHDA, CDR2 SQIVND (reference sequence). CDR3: CASSRVTANQPQHF. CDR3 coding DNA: TGTGCCAGTAGTCGGGTTACAGCAAATCAGCCCCAGCATTTT.

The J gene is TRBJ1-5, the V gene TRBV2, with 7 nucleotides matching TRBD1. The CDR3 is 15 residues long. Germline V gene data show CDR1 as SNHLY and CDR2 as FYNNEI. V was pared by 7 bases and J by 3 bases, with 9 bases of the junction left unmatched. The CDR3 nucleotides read TGTGCCAGCAAGTCCGGGACAGCCTCCAATCAGCCCCAGCATTTT. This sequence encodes CASKSGTASNQPQHF.

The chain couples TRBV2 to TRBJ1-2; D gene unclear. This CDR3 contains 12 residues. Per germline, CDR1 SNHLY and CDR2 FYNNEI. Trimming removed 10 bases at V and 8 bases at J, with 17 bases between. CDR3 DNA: TGTGCCAAAGAGGACTCCTTGAAGGGCTACACCTTC. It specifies CAKEDSLKGYTF. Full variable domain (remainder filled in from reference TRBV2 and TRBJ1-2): EPEVTQTPSHQVTQMGQEVILRCVPISNHLYFYWYRQILGQKVEFLVSFYNNEISEKSEIFDDQFSVERPDGSNFTLKIRSTKLEDSAMYFCAKEDSLKGYTFGSGTRLTVV.

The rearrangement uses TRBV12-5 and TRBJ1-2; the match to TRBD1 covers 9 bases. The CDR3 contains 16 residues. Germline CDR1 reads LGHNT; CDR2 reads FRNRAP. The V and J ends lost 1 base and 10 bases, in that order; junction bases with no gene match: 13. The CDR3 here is CASGLGRGTGLKDYTF. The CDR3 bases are TGTGCTAGTGGTTTGGGCCGGGGGACAGGGTTGAAGGACTACACCTTC.

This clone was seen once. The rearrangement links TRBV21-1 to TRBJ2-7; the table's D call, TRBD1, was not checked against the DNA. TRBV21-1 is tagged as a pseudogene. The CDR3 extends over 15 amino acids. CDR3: CASSVVRDSSYEQYF. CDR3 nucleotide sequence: TGTGCCAGCAGCGTAGTCCGAGACAGCTCCTACGAGCAGTACTTC.

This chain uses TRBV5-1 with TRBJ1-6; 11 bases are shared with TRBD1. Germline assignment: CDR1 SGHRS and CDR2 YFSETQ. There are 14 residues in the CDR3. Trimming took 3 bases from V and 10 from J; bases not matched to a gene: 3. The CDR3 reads CASSSGQGDSPLHF. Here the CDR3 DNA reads TGCGCCAGCAGCTCGGGACAGGGGGACTCACCCCTCCACTTT.

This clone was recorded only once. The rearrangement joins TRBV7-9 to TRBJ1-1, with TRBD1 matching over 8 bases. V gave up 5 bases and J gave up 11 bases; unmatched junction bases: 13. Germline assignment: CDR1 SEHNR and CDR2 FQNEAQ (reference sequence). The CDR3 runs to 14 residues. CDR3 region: CASSPTGARLGAFF. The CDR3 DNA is TGTGCCAGCAGCCCGACAGGGGCTCGCTTGGGGGCTTTCTTT.

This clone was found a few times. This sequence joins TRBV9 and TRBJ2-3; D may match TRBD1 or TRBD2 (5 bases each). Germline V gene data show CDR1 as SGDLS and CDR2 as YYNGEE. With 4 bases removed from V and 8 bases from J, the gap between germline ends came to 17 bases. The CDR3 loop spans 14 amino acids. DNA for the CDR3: TGTGCCAGCAGCCCCGAGGGGTATGTTAGTACGCAGTATTTT. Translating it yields CASSPEGYVSTQYF.

The DNA for the CDR3 is TGTGCCATCAGTGAGTCGGTAGGACAGAACAATCAGCCCCAGCATTTT. Residues: CAISESVGQNNQPQHF. This chain links TRBV10-3 with TRBJ1-5; a possible D gene is TRBD1 (6 bases). CDR1 is ENHRY and CDR2 is SYGVKD in the germline V gene. CDR3 size: 16 residues. V lost 0 bases and J 3 bases, leaving 12 bases between the germline ends.

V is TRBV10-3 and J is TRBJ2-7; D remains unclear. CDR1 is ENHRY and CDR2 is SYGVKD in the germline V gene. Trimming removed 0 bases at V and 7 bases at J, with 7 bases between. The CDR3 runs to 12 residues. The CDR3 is CAISESSLEQYF. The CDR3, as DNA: TGTGCCATCAGTGAGTCCTCGCTGGAGCAGTACTTC.

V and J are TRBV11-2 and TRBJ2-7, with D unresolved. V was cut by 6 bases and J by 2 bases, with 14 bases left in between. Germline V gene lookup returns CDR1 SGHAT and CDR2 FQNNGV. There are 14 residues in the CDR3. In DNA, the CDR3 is TGTGCCAGCAGAACTTTACAGTCCGCCTACGAGCAGTACTTC. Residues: CASRTLQSAYEQYF. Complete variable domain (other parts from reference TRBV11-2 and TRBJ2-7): EAGVAQSPRYKIIEKRQSVAFWCNPISGHATLYWYQQILGQGPKLLIQFQNNGVVDDSQLPKDRFSAERLKGVDSTLKIQPAKLEDSAVYLCASRTLQSAYEQYFGPGTRLTVT.

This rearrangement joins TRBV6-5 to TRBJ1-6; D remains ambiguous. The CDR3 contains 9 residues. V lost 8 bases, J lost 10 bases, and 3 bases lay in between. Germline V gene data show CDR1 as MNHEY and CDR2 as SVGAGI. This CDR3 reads CASGSPLHF. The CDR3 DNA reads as TGTGCCAGCGGGTCACCCCTCCACTTT.

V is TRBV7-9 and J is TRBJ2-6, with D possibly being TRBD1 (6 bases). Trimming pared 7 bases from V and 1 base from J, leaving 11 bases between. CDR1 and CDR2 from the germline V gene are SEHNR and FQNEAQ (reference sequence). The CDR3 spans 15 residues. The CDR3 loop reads CASNPQGSGANVLTF. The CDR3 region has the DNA TGTGCCAGCAATCCACAGGGATCTGGGGCCAACGTCCTGACTTTC. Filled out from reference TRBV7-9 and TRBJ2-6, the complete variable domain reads DTGVSQNPRHKITKRGQNVTFRCDPISEHNRLYWYRQTLGQGPEFLTYFQNEAQLEKSRLLSDRFSAERPKGSFSTLEIQRTEQGDSAMYLCASNPQGSGANVLTFGAGSRLTVL.

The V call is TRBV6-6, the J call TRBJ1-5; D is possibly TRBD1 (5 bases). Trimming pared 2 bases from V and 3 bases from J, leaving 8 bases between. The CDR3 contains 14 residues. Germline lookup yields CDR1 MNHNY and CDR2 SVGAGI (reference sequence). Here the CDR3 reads CASSYQGYNQPQHF. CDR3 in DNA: TGTGCCAGCAGTTACCAGGGATACAATCAGCCCCAGCATTTT.

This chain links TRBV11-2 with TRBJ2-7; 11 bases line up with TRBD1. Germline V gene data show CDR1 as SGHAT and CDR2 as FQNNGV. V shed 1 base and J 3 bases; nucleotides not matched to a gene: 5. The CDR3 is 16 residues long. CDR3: CASSLVMGQGVYEQYF. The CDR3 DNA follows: TGTGCCAGCAGCTTAGTCATGGGACAGGGGGTCTACGAGCAGTACTTC.

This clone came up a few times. The CDR3 spells CASSLGASGHTGELFF. CDR3 DNA sequence: TGCGCCAGCAGCTTGGGGGCTAGCGGTCACACCGGGGAGCTGTTTTTT. V gene TRBV5-1 combines with J gene TRBJ2-2; 7 nucleotides match TRBD2. In germline, CDR1 is SGHRS, CDR2 YFSETQ. V trimming: 0 bases; J trimming: 3 bases; junction bases outside the gene matches: 5. The CDR3 extends over 16 amino acids.

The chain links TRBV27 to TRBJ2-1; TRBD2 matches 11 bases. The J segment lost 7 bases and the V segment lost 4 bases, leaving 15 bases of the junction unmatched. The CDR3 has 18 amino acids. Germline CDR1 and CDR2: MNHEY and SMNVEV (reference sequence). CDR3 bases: TGTGCCAGCAGTTCGGAGGGTAGCGGGGGGGCCGGGGTAAATGAGCAGTTCTTC. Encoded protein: CASSSEGSGGAGVNEQFF.

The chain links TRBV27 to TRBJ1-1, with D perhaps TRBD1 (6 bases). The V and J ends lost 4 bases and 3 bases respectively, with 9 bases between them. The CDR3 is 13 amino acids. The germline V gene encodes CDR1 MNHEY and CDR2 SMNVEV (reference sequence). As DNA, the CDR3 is TGTGCCAGCAGTTCCTACAGGGACACTGAAGCTTTCTTT. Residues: CASSSYRDTEAFF.